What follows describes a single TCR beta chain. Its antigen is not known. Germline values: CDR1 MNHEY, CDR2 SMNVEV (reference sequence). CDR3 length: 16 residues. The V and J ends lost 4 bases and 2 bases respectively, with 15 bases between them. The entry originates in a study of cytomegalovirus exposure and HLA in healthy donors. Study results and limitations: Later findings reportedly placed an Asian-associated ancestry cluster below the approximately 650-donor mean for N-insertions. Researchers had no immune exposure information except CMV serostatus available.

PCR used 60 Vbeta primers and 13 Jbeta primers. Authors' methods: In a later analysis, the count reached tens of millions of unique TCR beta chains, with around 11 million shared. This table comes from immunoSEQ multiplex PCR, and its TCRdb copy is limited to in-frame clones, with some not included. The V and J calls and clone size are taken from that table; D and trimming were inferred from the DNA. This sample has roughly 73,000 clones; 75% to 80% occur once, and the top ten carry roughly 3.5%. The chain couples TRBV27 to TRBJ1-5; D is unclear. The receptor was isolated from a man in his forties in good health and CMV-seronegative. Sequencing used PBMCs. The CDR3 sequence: CASSSVGGLGNQPQHF. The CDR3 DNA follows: TGTGCCAGCAGTTCCGTAGGAGGTTTGGGCAATCAGCCCCAGCATTTT.